This entry is about one T cell receptor (beta chain). This sample is drawn from a study of shared clonotypes between healthy human individuals. The assay was immunoSEQ multiplex PCR, and TCRdb's table has in-frame clones only and misses some. The sample has roughly 2,300,000 clones; 92% are singletons. CDR1 SGHRS and CDR2 YFSETQ come from the germline V gene. V was pared by 4 bases and J by 1 base, with 14 bases between. CDR3 length: 15 residues. J is TRBJ1-1 and V is TRBV5-1, with D hard to call. The sequence was obtained from a young man in good health. Some clones in this sample may be carry-over from other donors' samples. Material for sequencing was naive CD4+ T cells from PBMCs. The subset was: CD45RA+ positively selected. The CDR3 DNA sequence: TGCGCCAGCAGCCCGCGGGATGATGCGAACACTGAAGCTTTCTTT. Its translation is CASSPRDDANTEAFF.